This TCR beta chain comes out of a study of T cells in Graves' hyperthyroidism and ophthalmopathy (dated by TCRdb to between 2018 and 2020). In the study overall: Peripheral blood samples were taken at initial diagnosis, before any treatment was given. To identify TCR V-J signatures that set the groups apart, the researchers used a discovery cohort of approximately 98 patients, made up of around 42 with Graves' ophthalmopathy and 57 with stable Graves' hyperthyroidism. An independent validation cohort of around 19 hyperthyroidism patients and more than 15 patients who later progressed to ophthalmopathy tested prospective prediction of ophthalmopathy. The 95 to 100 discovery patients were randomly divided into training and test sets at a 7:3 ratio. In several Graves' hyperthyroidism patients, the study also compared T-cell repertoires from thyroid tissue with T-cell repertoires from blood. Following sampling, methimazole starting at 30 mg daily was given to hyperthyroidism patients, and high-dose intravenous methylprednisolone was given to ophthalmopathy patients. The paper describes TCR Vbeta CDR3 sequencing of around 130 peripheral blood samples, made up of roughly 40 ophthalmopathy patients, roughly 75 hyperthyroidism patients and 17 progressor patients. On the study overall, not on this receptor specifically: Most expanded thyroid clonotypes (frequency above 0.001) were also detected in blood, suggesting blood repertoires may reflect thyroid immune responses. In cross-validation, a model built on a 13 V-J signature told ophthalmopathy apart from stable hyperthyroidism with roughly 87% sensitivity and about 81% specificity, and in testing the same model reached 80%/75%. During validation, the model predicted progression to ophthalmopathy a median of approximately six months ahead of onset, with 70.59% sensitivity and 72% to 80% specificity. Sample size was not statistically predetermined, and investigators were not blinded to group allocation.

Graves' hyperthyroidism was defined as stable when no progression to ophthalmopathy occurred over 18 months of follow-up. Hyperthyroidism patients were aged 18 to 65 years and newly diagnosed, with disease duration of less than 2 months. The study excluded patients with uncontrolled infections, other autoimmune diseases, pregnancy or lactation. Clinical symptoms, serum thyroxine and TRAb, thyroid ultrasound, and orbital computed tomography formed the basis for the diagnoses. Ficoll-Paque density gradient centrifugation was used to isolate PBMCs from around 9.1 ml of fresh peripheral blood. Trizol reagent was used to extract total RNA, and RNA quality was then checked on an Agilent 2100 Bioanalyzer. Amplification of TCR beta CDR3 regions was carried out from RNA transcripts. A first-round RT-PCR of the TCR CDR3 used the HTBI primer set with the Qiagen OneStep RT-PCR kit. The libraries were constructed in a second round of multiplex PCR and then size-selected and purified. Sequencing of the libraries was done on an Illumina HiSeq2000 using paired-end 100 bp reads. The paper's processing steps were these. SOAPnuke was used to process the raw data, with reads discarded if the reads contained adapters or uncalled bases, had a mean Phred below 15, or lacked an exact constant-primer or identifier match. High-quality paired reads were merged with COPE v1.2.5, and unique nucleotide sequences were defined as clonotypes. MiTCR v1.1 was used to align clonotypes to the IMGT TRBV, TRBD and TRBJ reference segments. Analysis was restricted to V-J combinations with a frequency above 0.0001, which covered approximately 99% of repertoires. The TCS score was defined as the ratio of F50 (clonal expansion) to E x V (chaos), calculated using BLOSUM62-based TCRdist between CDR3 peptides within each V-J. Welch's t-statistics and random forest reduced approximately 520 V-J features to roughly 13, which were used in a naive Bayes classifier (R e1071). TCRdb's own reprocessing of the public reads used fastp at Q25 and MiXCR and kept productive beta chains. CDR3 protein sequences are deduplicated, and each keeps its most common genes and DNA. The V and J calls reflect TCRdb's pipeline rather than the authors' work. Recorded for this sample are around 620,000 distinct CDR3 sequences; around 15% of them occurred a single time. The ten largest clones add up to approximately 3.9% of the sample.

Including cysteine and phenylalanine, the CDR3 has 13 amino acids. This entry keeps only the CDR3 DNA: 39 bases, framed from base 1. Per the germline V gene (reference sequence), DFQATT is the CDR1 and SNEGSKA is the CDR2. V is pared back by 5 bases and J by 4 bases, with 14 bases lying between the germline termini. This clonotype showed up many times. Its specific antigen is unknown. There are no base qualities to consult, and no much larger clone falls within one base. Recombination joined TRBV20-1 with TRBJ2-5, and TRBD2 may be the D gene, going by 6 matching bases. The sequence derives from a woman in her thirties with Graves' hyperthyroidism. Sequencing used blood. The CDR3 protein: CSAVGLGGETQYF. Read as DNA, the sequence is TGCAGTGCTGTGGGTCTCGGGGGAGAGACCCAGTACTTC.